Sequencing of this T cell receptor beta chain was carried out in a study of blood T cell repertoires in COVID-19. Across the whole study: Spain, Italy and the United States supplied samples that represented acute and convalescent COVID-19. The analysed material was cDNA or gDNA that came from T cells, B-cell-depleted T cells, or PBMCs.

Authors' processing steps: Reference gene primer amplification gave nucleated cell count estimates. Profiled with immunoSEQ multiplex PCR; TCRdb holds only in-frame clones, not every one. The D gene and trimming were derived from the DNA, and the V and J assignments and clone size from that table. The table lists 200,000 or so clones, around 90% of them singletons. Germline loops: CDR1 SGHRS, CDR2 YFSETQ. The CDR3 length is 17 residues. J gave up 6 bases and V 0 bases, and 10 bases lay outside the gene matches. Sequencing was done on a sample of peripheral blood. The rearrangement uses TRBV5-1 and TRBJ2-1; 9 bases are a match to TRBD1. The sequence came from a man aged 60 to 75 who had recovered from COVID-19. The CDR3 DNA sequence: TGCGCCAGCAGCTTGGCCATGGGACAGGGCGGTACCAATGAGCAGTTCTTC. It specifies CASSLAMGQGGTNEQFF. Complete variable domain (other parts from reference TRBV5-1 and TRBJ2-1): KAGVTQTPRYLIKTRGQQVTLSCSPISGHRSVSWYQQTPGQGLQFLFEYFSETQRNKGNFPGRFSGRQFSNSRSEMNVSTLELGDSALYLCASSLAMGQGGTNEQFFGPGTRLTVL.